The rows below give T cell receptor beta chains drawn from one sample of a study of shared clonotypes between healthy human individuals. Sequencing was performed with immunoSEQ multiplex PCR; in TCRdb, only in-frame clones are kept and a portion is missing. The sample records about 870,000 clones, around 92% being singletons. The specimen was naive CD8+ T cells sorted from blood. The receptors were gathered from a man under 40 in good health. CDR3s include the opening cysteine and the closing phenylalanine or tryptophan. The D gene is left open where the match is weak. The size field is filled for only some rows; it gives once, few, many or a size class.

CDR3aa,CDR3nt,v_gene,d_gene,j_gene,abundance
CASSFRDGAWEQYF,TGTGCCAGCAGCTTCCGGGACGGCGCTTGGGAGCAGTACTTC,TRBV11-2,NA,TRBJ2-7,NA
CASSSAKTGPNYGYTF,TGTGCCAGCAGCTCCGCTAAGACAGGGCCGAACTATGGCTACACCTTC,TRBV7-9,TRBD1,TRBJ1-2,NA
CASSPTSGHNEQYF,TGTGCCAGCAGCCCCACGTCGGGGCACAACGAGCAGTACTTC,TRBV9,NA,TRBJ2-7,NA
CASRAGQEEKLFF,TGTGCCAGCAGGGCGGGACAGGAGGAAAAACTGTTTTTT,TRBV6-1,TRBD1,TRBJ1-4,NA
CASSHEQQSNEKLFF,TGTGCCAGCAGCCATGAACAGCAATCTAATGAAAAACTGTTTTTT,TRBV7-9,NA,TRBJ1-4,NA
CARSFSTSGRTDTQYF,TGTGCCAGAAGCTTTTCGACTAGCGGGAGGACAGATACGCAGTATTTT,TRBV5-3,TRBD2,TRBJ2-3,NA
CASSPQEGTDTQYF,TGCGCCAGCAGCCCCCAAGAGGGCACAGATACGCAGTATTTT,TRBV4-1,NA,TRBJ2-3,NA
CASSPGRGFEQYF,TGTGCCAGCAGCCCGGGGAGGGGGTTCGAGCAGTACTTC,TRBV7-2,NA,TRBJ2-7,NA
CATSRVPSYEQYF,TGTGCCACCAGCAGAGTTCCCTCCTACGAGCAGTACTTC,TRBV15,NA,TRBJ2-7,NA
CASSQVRDRLSYTF,TGTGCCAGCAGTCAAGTCCGGGACAGGTTAAGCTACACCTTC,TRBV27,TRBD1,TRBJ1-2,once
CASSLSGGTYGYTF,TGTGCCAGCAGCTTAAGCGGGGGCACCTATGGCTACACCTTC,TRBV7-9,NA,TRBJ1-2,NA
CASSGGQGDPYEQYF,TGTGCCAGCAGCGGGGGACAGGGCGATCCCTACGAGCAGTACTTC,TRBV7-9,TRBD1,TRBJ2-7,NA
CASIPLQGYPAFF,TGTGCCAGTATTCCCTTGCAGGGCTATCCAGCTTTCTTT,TRBV19,NA,TRBJ1-1,NA
CAISELAYEQYF,TGTGCCATCAGTGAACTAGCTTACGAGCAGTACTTC,TRBV10-3,NA,TRBJ2-7,once
CASREGTSGTDTQYF,TGTGCCAGCAGGGAAGGGACTAGCGGCACAGATACGCAGTATTTT,TRBV7-9,TRBD2,TRBJ2-3,NA
CASSGNRGLHEQYF,TGTGCCAGCAGCGGAAACAGGGGGCTCCACGAGCAGTACTTC,TRBV9,TRBD1,TRBJ2-7,NA
CASSAPAQTGFLGEAFF,TGTGCCAGCAGCGCTCCCGCTCAGACAGGGTTTTTGGGAGAAGCTTTCTTT,TRBV9,TRBD1,TRBJ1-1,NA
CASSLGVPGRELDNEQFF,TGTGCCAGCAGCCTGGGGGTCCCGGGGCGGGAGTTGGACAATGAGCAGTTCTTC,TRBV5-4,TRBD2,TRBJ2-1,once
CASSSWGGDTEAFF,TGTGCCAGCAGCTCCTGGGGCGGGGACACTGAAGCTTTCTTT,TRBV9,NA,TRBJ1-1,NA
CASSLATGPRAQYF,TGTGCCAGCAGCTTAGCCACAGGACCAAGGGCCCAGTACTTC,TRBV7-9,NA,TRBJ2-5,once
CASSIQGLAREEQFF,TGTGCCAGCAGCATCCAGGGGCTAGCCAGGGAGGAGCAGTTCTTC,TRBV9,NA,TRBJ2-1,NA
CASSGLPGGYNEQFF,TGTGCCAGCAGTGGACTACCCGGTGGCTACAATGAGCAGTTCTTC,TRBV6-4,NA,TRBJ2-1,once
CSVRKNTNTGELFF,TGCAGCGTCAGAAAAAATACGAACACCGGGGAGCTGTTTTTT,TRBV29-1,NA,TRBJ2-2,once
CASSLDEGTGSSYNEQFF,TGTGCCAGCAGCTTAGATGAGGGTACAGGGAGCTCCTACAATGAGCAGTTCTTC,TRBV11-2,NA,TRBJ2-1,NA
CASSVDRGYEQYF,TGTGCCAGCAGTGTAGACAGGGGCTACGAGCAGTACTTC,TRBV6-1,TRBD1,TRBJ2-7,NA
CASSLKGSLAGVTDTQYF,TGTGCCAGCAGCCTTAAGGGATCGCTAGCGGGGGTTACTGATACGCAGTATTTT,TRBV7-3,TRBD2,TRBJ2-3,NA
CASGGGAPSDTQYF,TGTGCCAGCGGAGGGGGGGCCCCATCGGATACGCAGTATTTT,TRBV9,NA,TRBJ2-3,NA
CASSLGPSTYYNEQFF,TGTGCCAGCAGCTTAGGCCCTAGCACCTACTACAATGAGCAGTTCTTC,TRBV11-2,NA,TRBJ2-1,NA
CASSLKPDLMNTGELFF,TGTGCCAGCAGCCTTAAACCTGACTTGATGAACACCGGGGAGCTGTTTTTT,TRBV7-6,NA,TRBJ2-2,once
CAISDPDRANTGELFF,TGTGCCATCAGTGACCCGGACAGGGCTAACACCGGGGAGCTGTTTTTT,TRBV10-3,TRBD1,TRBJ2-2,NA
CATSRGTSVKNIQYF,TGTGCCACCAGCAGGGGGACTAGCGTAAAAAACATTCAGTACTTC,TRBV15,TRBD2,TRBJ2-4,NA
CASSNRGQNYNEQFF,TGTGCCAGCAGCAACCGTGGACAGAACTACAATGAGCAGTTCTTC,TRBV7-9,NA,TRBJ2-1,NA